This T cell receptor (beta chain) was obtained from a study of T cell responses to AZD1222 COVID-19 vaccine. Study conclusions and caveats: The donor group comprised mostly white British people and more females; the analysis possibly underestimated clonal diversity. Reportedly, nearly half of unique spike TCRs recognized epitopes outside B.1.351/B.1.1.7 mutations.

The CDR3 runs 12 residues. The germline V gene has CDR1 SGHRS and CDR2 YFSETQ. Trimming removed 2 bases at V and 5 bases at J, with 6 bases between. Profiling relied on immunoSEQ multiplex PCR, and the TCRdb table lists in-frame clones only, not all of them. The table includes under 170,000 clones, about 92% detected once. In regard to this clone: Its antigen is as yet unknown.

Here the sequenced sample was peripheral blood, taken 28 days after the second AZD1222 dose. The sequence was collected from an adult who received the AZD1222 COVID-19 vaccine. The chain recombines TRBV5-1 with TRBJ2-3; D call uncertain. The CDR3 nucleotides are TGCGCCAGCAGCTTACCTGGAGATACGCAGTATTTT. It specifies CASSLPGDTQYF.